The 20 T cell receptor beta chains presented below share a single source sample, sequenced in a study of blood T cell repertoires in COVID-19. Sequencing used immunoSEQ multiplex PCR; TCRdb keeps in-frame clones, though not all of them. The data hold about 240,000 clones, with about 85% observed a single time. The sample comprised peripheral blood. The receptor source for this set is a man aged 60 to 75 who had recovered from COVID-19.

The V gene is TRBV7-9, the J gene TRBJ1-1; the D gene is possibly TRBD1 (5 bases). This CDR3 region has 15 residues. Between the trimmed V and J ends, which lost 6 bases and 0 bases, there was a span of 14 bases. CDR1 SEHNR and CDR2 FQNEAQ come from the germline V gene (reference sequence). The CDR3 here is CASSSGGPVNTEAFF. The CDR3 region has the DNA TGTGCCAGCAGTAGCGGGGGACCGGTGAACACTGAAGCTTTCTTT. The entire variable domain, with the rest obtained from reference TRBV7-9 and TRBJ1-1, is as follows: DTGVSQNPRHKITKRGQNVTFRCDPISEHNRLYWYRQTLGQGPEFLTYFQNEAQLEKSRLLSDRFSAERPKGSFSTLEIQRTEQGDSAMYLCASSSGGPVNTEAFFGQGTRLTVV.

The rearrangement uses TRBV5-1 and TRBJ1-3, with D unclear. The length of the CDR3 is 15 residues. The germline CDR1 and CDR2 sequences are SGHRS and YFSETQ. V lost 0 bases to trimming and J lost 0 bases, with 7 bases between them. The CDR3 is CASSLDRVSGNTIYF. CDR3 in DNA: TGCGCCAGCAGCTTGGATAGAGTCTCTGGAAACACCATATATTTT.

CDR3 sequence: CASSTQGVFNYGYTF. The CDR3 DNA reads as TGTGCCAGCAGCACCCAGGGGGTTTTTAACTATGGCTACACCTTC. The chain recombines TRBV7-2 with TRBJ1-2; 7 nucleotides line up with TRBD1. V dropped 5 bases and J dropped 1; count of bases not matched to a gene: 7. The germline V gene encodes CDR1 SGHTA and CDR2 FQGNSA. The CDR3 extends over 15 amino acids.

The chain employs TRBV5-1 and TRBJ2-3, with 9 bases identical to TRBD1. Germline V gene data show CDR1 as SGHRS and CDR2 as YFSETQ. This CDR3 is 15 amino acids long. V was pared by 1 base and J by 1 base, with 1 base of the junction left unmatched. The CDR3 DNA sequence: TGCGCCAGCAGCTTGAGGGACAGGGGCACAGATACGCAGTATTTT. Protein product: CASSLRDRGTDTQYF.

For this clone: Its ends do not fully match the called genes, so a read error is possible. This rearrangement joins TRBV2 to TRBJ2-1, with 10 positions matching TRBD1. This CDR3 region has 12 residues. Per the germline V gene, CDR1 is SNHLY and CDR2 is FYNNEI. CDR3 residues: CASSEDGTGEVF. The CDR3 DNA reads TGTGCCAGCAGTGAAGATGGGACAGGGGAGGTCTTC.

The chain has TRBV21-1 and TRBJ2-5; TRBD2 is the table's D call, not checked against the DNA. TRBV21-1 is noted as a pseudogene. The CDR3 is made up of 14 amino acids. CDR3: CASSFLGIQETQYF. CDR3 bases: TGTGCCAGCAGCTTCCTCGGGATCCAAGAGACCCAGTACTTC.

The chain links TRBV5-1 to TRBJ2-3; D remains unclear. The CDR3 totals 14 residues. Germline V gives CDR1 SGHRS, CDR2 YFSETQ. V lost 2 bases, J lost 4 bases, and 11 bases lay in between. The CDR3 coding sequence is TGCGCCAGCAGCTTATTTAGCCTTGCAGATACGCAGTATTTT. It encodes CASSLFSLADTQYF.

This clone was recorded a few times. The V gene is TRBV18, the J gene TRBJ2-2, with a weak D call TRBD2 (6 bases). This CDR3 has 17 residues. CDR1 is KGHSH and CDR2 is LQKENI in the germline V gene. Deletions cut 6 bases from V and 0 bases from J, with 17 bases between. CDR3 residues: CASSPRGWGANTGELFF. CDR3 nucleotides: TGTGCCAGCTCCCCCAGAGGATGGGGGGCGAACACCGGGGAGCTGTTTTTT.

The rearrangement joins TRBV6-2 or TRBV6-3 to TRBJ2-2; D is possibly TRBD1 (6 bases). The CDR3 is made up of 15 amino acids. Germline CDR1 is MNHEY and CDR2 is SVGEGT. V lost 0 bases to trimming and J lost 10 bases, with 15 bases between them. The CDR3 sequence is CASSYSGRGKMELFF. CDR3 nucleotide sequence: TGTGCCAGCAGTTACTCGGGCAGGGGCAAGATGGAGCTGTTTTTT.

The chain employs TRBV28 and TRBJ2-7, with a weak D call TRBD2 (5 bases). This CDR3 is built from 15 residues. Germline V gene data show CDR1 as MDHEN and CDR2 as SYDVKM. The V and J ends lost 4 bases and 5 bases respectively, with 18 bases between them. The CDR3 coding sequence is TGTGCCAGCAGTTCCGGCGGGCCCTTTATCCACGAGCAGTACTTC. Translation gives CASSSGGPFIHEQYF.

This chain joins TRBV9 and TRBJ1-2; D is ambiguous. The CDR3 length is 13 residues. V dropped 4 bases and J dropped 8 bases, with 15 bases sitting between them. CDR1 is SGDLS and CDR2 is YYNGEE in the germline V gene. This CDR3 is CASSKAGYGGYTF. The CDR3 region has the DNA TGTGCCAGCAGCAAAGCCGGGTATGGCGGCTACACCTTC. Based on the CDR3 plus reference TRBV9 and TRBJ1-2, the full variable domain is DSGVTQTPKHLITATGQRVTLRCSPRSGDLSVYWYQQSLDQGLQFLIQYYNGEERAKGNILERFSAQQFPDLHSELNLSSLELGDSALYFCASSKAGYGGYTFGSGTRLTVV.

This clone came up many times. The chain couples TRBV7-6 to TRBJ2-2; 12 bases line up with TRBD2. The V gene end was trimmed by 5 bases and the J gene end by 5 bases; junction bases not matched to a gene: 15. The length of the CDR3 is 19 residues. The germline V gene encodes CDR1 SGHVS and CDR2 FNYEAQ. CDR3 in amino acids: CASSIRPSSGGANTGELFF. Here the CDR3 DNA reads TGTGCCAGCAGCATTAGGCCCTCTAGCGGGGGGGCCAATACCGGGGAGCTGTTTTTT.

This chain connects TRBV19 to TRBJ1-1; tentatively, D is TRBD1 (5 bases). The CDR3 spans 15 residues. Germline V gene lookup returns CDR1 LNHDA and CDR2 SQIVND (reference sequence). Deletions cut 5 bases from V and 1 base from J, with 14 bases between. CDR3 residues: CASSVPGWRNTEAFF. For the CDR3, the DNA is TGTGCCAGTAGTGTCCCAGGGTGGAGGAACACTGAAGCTTTCTTT.

This sequence joins TRBV5-1 and TRBJ1-2, with 7 bases matching TRBD1. The trim removed 1 base at V and 9 bases at J, leaving 9 bases unmatched. The germline V gene encodes CDR1 SGHRS and CDR2 YFSETQ. CDR3 length equals 14 residues. Written as DNA, the CDR3 is TGCGCCAGCAGCTTGTCACCGGGACAGATAAGCTACACCTTC. Its protein is CASSLSPGQISYTF.

The chain employs TRBV29-1 and TRBJ1-5; 7 nucleotides agree with TRBD1. Germline loops: CDR1 SQVTM, CDR2 ANQGSEA. This CDR3 spans 13 amino acids. V gave up 2 bases and J gave up 7 bases; unmatched junction bases: 5. In DNA form, the CDR3 reads TGCAGCGTTGAAAAAGGGGGCTGGCAGCCCCAGCATTTT. This codes for CSVEKGGWQPQHF.

V and J are TRBV2 and TRBJ2-5, with D possibly matching TRBD1 (6 bases). CDR1 and CDR2 from the germline V gene are SNHLY and FYNNEI. CDR3 length equals 13 residues. V gave up 8 bases and J gave up 2 bases, with 12 bases separating them. In DNA, the CDR3 is TGTGCCAGCCAAAGGACAGAGCAAGAGACCCAGTACTTC. Protein: CASQRTEQETQYF.

The chain carries TRBV5-6 and TRBJ1-1; TRBD1 is a possible D gene (6 bases). Germline CDR1 and CDR2: SGHDT and YYEEEE. The CDR3 is made up of 14 amino acids. The ends were cut back, 0 bases at V and 4 bases at J, with 10 bases in the middle. The CDR3 sequence: CASSLGPGATEAFF. In DNA form, the CDR3 reads TGTGCCAGCAGCTTGGGTCCAGGGGCCACTGAAGCTTTCTTT.

This sequence joins TRBV10-2 and TRBJ2-6; D remains unclear. Trimming cost V 2 bases and J 1 base, with 9 bases left between them. Germline V gene lookup returns CDR1 WSHSY and CDR2 SAAADI. This CDR3 contains 16 residues. This CDR3 is CASSEPRYSGANVLTF. The CDR3 bases are TGCGCCAGCAGTGAGCCGAGGTATTCTGGGGCCAACGTCCTGACTTTC.

The chain joins TRBV19 to TRBJ1-4; D is unclear. CDR3 length: 17 residues. CDR1 and CDR2 (germline): LNHDA, SQIVND (reference sequence). V was trimmed by 3 bases and J by 5 bases, leaving 19 bases between them. CDR3 sequence (DNA): TGTGCCAGTAGTATTCAGTACAGAGACGACACAAATGAAAAACTGTTTTTT. Translating it yields CASSIQYRDDTNEKLFF.

The chain employs TRBV9 and TRBJ2-3, with TRBD1 matching 7 bases. Germline CDR1 is SGDLS and CDR2 is YYNGEE. V lost 2 bases, J lost 1 base, and 16 bases stayed unmatched. CDR3 length: 19 amino acids. The CDR3 loop reads CASSVGSKQGWVGTDTQYF. The CDR3 nucleotides are TGTGCCAGCAGCGTTGGTTCCAAACAGGGGTGGGTTGGCACAGATACGCAGTATTTT.